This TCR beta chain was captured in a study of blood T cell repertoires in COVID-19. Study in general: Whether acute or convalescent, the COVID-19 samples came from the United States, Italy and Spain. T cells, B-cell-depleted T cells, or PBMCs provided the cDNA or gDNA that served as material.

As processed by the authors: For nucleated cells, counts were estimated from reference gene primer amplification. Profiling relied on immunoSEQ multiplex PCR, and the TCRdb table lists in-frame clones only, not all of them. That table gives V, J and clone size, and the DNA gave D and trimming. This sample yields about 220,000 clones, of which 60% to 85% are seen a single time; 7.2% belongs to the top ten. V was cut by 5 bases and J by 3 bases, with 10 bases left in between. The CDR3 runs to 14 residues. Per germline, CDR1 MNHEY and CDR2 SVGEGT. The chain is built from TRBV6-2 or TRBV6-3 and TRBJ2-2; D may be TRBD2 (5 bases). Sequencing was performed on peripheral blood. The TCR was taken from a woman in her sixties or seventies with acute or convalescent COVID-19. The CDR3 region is CASSEGFYTGELFF. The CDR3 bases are TGTGCCAGCAGTGAGGGTTTTTACACCGGGGAGCTGTTTTTT.